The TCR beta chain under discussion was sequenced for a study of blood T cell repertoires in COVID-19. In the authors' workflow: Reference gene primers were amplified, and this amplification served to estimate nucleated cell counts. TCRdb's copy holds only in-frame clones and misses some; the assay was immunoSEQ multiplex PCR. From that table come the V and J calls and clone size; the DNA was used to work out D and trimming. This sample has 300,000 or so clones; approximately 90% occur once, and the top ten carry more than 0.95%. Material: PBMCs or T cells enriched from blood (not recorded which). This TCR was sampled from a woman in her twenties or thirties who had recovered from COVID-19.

The CDR3 is CASKGANSYEQYF. The CDR3 bases are TGTGCCAGCAAGGGGGCCAACTCCTACGAGCAGTACTTC. The V call is TRBV6-5, the J call TRBJ2-7; 7 nucleotides agree with TRBD1. The germline V gene has CDR1 MNHEY and CDR2 SVGAGI. CDR3 length equals 13 residues. With V trimmed by 7 bases and J by 0 bases, 3 bases remained unmatched.